This TCR beta chain was captured by sequencing in a study of Graves' ophthalmopathy and Graves' hyperthyroidism. This clonotype was seen at least ten times. V was pared by 3 bases and J by 1 base, with 10 bases between. The CDR3 is 14 amino acids. Per the germline V gene, CDR1 is SGHKS and CDR2 is YYEKEE (reference sequence). The study amplified TCR beta CDR3 regions using RNA transcripts. Scientists carried out first-round RT-PCR using HTBI primers and then a second-round multiplex PCR. From the multiplex PCR reads, TCRdb called clonotypes with MiXCR, one entry per CDR3 protein. Among about 1.1 million distinct CDR3 sequences, roughly 35% were seen once, and the ten largest hold around 10%.

Input material: peripheral blood or thyroid tissue (not recorded which). This TCR was sampled from an adult man with Graves' hyperthyroidism. The chain uses TRBV5-5 and TRBJ1-1; TRBD1 might be the D (5 bases). The DNA of the CDR3 is TGTGCCAGCAGCTGGGGGGATAGGAACACTGAAGCTTTCTTT. The encoded protein is CASSWGDRNTEAFF.